Listed below are T cell receptor beta chains from one sample, sequenced in a study of blood T cell repertoires in COVID-19. Using immunoSEQ multiplex PCR, the repertoire was profiled, and TCRdb retains in-frame clones only, with some absent. The sample lists a few hundred thousand clones, around four fifths seen once, with about 20% in the top ten. The sample consisted of peripheral blood. These receptors were obtained from a man aged 25 to 40 with active or convalescent COVID-19. Each CDR3 is given with its conserved first and last residue. The order of the fields is clone size, D gene, J gene, V gene, CDR3 DNA, CDR3 protein. D genes are given only for firm matches. A clone size is listed for some rows: how often the clone was seen (once, few, many), or a class if it is expanded.

abundance: -
d_gene: -
j_gene: TRBJ1-6
v_gene: TRBV10-3
CDR3nt: TGTGCCATCAGTGAGAGGGGCAGGGAGGTCCCTAATTCACCCCTCCACTTT
CDR3aa: CAISERGREVPNSPLHF

abundance: -
d_gene: -
j_gene: TRBJ2-3
v_gene: TRBV3-1/TRBV3-2
CDR3nt: TGTGCCAGCAGCCACTCGGGTACGCAGTATTTT
CDR3aa: CASSHSGTQYF

abundance: -
d_gene: TRBD1
j_gene: TRBJ1-6
v_gene: TRBV6-5
CDR3nt: TGTGCCACCTCCCGGGACAGGGGGAATAATTCACCCCTCCACTTT
CDR3aa: CATSRDRGNNSPLHF

abundance: -
d_gene: -
j_gene: TRBJ1-1
v_gene: TRBV3-1/TRBV3-2
CDR3nt: TGTGCCAGCAGCCAGGGCATGAACACTGAAGCTTTCTTT
CDR3aa: CASSQGMNTEAFF

abundance: -
d_gene: -
j_gene: TRBJ1-4
v_gene: TRBV5-1
CDR3nt: TGCGCCAGCAGCCCGGGGTCTGTTGCAACTAATGAAAAACTGTTTTTT
CDR3aa: CASSPGSVATNEKLFF

abundance: -
d_gene: TRBD1
j_gene: TRBJ1-2
v_gene: TRBV27
CDR3nt: TGTGCCAGCAGTCCTTACCCGGGACAGTGGGACTATGGCTACACCTTC
CDR3aa: CASSPYPGQWDYGYTF

abundance: many
d_gene: TRBD2
j_gene: TRBJ2-1
v_gene: TRBV9
CDR3nt: TGTGCCAGCAGCGTAGAAGCGGGAGGGAGGTATGAGCAGTTCTTC
CDR3aa: CASSVEAGGRYEQFF

abundance: once
d_gene: -
j_gene: TRBJ2-1
v_gene: TRBV19
CDR3nt: TGTGCCAGTAGTATCCTGTACAATGAGCAGTTCTTC
CDR3aa: CASSILYNEQFF

abundance: -
d_gene: TRBD2
j_gene: TRBJ2-1
v_gene: TRBV5-6
CDR3nt: TGTGCCAGCAGCCTGCCTGGGGGGGTTAAGCGAGGAGGTGAGCAGTTCTTC
CDR3aa: CASSLPGGVKRGGEQFF

abundance: -
d_gene: -
j_gene: TRBJ2-6
v_gene: TRBV19
CDR3nt: TGTGCCAGTAGTATAATACGGGGCTCTGGGGCCAACGTCCTGACTTTC
CDR3aa: CASSIIRGSGANVLTF

abundance: -
d_gene: -
j_gene: TRBJ1-1
v_gene: TRBV28
CDR3nt: TGTGCCAGCAGTTTACCCCACAGGGAAAGGGGGGCTTTCTTT
CDR3aa: CASSLPHRERGAFF

abundance: -
d_gene: -
j_gene: TRBJ2-3
v_gene: TRBV6-2/TRBV6-3
CDR3nt: TGTGCCAGCAGTCACCGGGACATTAGAAGCACAGATACGCAGTATTTT
CDR3aa: CASSHRDIRSTDTQYF

abundance: -
d_gene: -
j_gene: TRBJ2-7
v_gene: TRBV4-3
CDR3nt: TGCGCCAGCAGCCAAGATCGGGGGAAGTACGAGCAGTACTTC
CDR3aa: CASSQDRGKYEQYF

abundance: -
d_gene: TRBD2
j_gene: TRBJ2-7
v_gene: TRBV4-2
CDR3nt: TGTGCCAGCAGCCAAGATGACGGGGGGGCCTACGAGCAGTACTTC
CDR3aa: CASSQDDGGAYEQYF

abundance: -
d_gene: -
j_gene: TRBJ1-5
v_gene: TRBV30
CDR3nt: TGTGCCTGGAGTGTACAGGCAGCTAATCAGCCCCAGCATTTT
CDR3aa: CAWSVQAANQPQHF

abundance: -
d_gene: TRBD1
j_gene: TRBJ1-2
v_gene: TRBV24-1
CDR3nt: TGTGCCACCAGTGACCCGGGACAGGGGGACTATGGCTACACCTTC
CDR3aa: CATSDPGQGDYGYTF

abundance: -
d_gene: TRBD1
j_gene: TRBJ2-7
v_gene: TRBV7-6
CDR3nt: TGTGCCAGCAGCTCATACGGACAGGGGAGCGAGCAGTACTTC
CDR3aa: CASSSYGQGSEQYF

abundance: -
d_gene: -
j_gene: TRBJ2-2
v_gene: TRBV12-2
CDR3nt: TGTGCAAGTCGCCAAGAGACAGGGTCGGATTCCGGGGAGCTGTTTTTT
CDR3aa: CASRQETGSDSGELFF